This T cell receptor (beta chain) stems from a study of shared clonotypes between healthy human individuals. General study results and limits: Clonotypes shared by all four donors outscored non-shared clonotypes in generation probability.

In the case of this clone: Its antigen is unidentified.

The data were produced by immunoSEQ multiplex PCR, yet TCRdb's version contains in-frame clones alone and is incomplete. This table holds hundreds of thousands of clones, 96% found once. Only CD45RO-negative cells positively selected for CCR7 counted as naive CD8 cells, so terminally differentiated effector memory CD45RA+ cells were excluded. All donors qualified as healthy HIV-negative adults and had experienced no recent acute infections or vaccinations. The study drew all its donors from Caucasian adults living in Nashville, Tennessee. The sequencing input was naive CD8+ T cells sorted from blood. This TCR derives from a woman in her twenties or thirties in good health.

The CDR3: CASSEWGQGYNEQFF. The DNA of the CDR3 is TGCGCCAGCAGTGAGTGGGGACAGGGCTACAATGAGCAGTTCTTC. This sequence joins TRBV10-2 and TRBJ2-1, with 9 bases aligning to TRBD1. V dropped 1 base and J dropped 3; count of bases not matched to a gene: 1. Germline V gene sequence: CDR1 WSHSY, CDR2 SAAADI. This CDR3 contains 15 residues.